This T cell receptor beta chain originates from a study of human T cells and chemical hapten exposure. Study as a whole: Patch tests applied 0.01% DPC to the upper back and were scored after 6 days. The cohort included alopecia areata under or over 50% scalp, totalis and universalis.

Time point indicated: patch test 1, 2 weeks after DPC sensitization. Indicated treatment: therapeutic diphenylcyclopropenone sensitization with weekly scalp DPC. This clonotype was observed many times. A single record per CDR3 protein comes from TCRdb applying MiXCR to the RACE reads. Of roughly 360,000 distinct CDR3 sequences detected, roughly 5% appear once; the ten largest clones hold around 2%. Germline CDR1 reads SGHTA; CDR2 reads FQGNSA. The CDR3 consists of 14 residues. With 5 bases removed from V and 4 bases from J, the gap between germline ends came to 14 bases. V is TRBV7-2 and J is TRBJ1-2; D gene uncertain. The starting material was whole blood, obtained in connection with sensitization to the hapten diphenylcyclopropenone (DPC). This TCR was sampled from a woman in her 50s with alopecia areata. Some clones in this sample may be carry-over from other donors' samples. The CDR3 DNA reads TGTGCCAGCAGCCCAGGAGGGATTGCCTATGGCTACACCTTC. It is translated as CASSPGGIAYGYTF. Supplemented by reference TRBV7-2 and TRBJ1-2, the full variable domain reads GAGVSQSPSNKVTEKGKDVELRCDPISGHTALYWYRQSLGQGLEFLIYFQGNSAPDKSGLPSDRFSAERTGGSVSTLTIQRTQQEDSAVYLCASSPGGIAYGYTFGSGTRLTVV.